This T cell receptor (beta chain) was captured in a study of tumor-infiltrating lymphocytes in glioblastoma multiforme. This clonotype was recorded only once. What it binds is not known. Germline V CDR1 and CDR2: DFQATT, SNEGSKA (reference sequence). The CDR3 sequence is 13 residues long. V was pared by 4 bases and J by 2 bases, with 12 bases between. The study, taken as a whole, reports: The T cells in this sample were not sorted into functional subsets.

Three nested ARM-PCR rounds with V-beta and C-beta primers built TCRB libraries. A C-beta primer primed TCRB cDNA from approximately 0.5 ug RNA. No unique molecular identifiers were described for these TCRB libraries. In TCRdb, the multiplex PCR reads were re-called with MiXCR into one record per CDR3 protein. The table lists some 15,000 distinct CDR3 sequences, 65% to 85% of them singletons. The sample taken for sequencing was brain tumor tissue. The genes are TRBV20-1 and TRBJ2-7; D might be TRBD2 (6 bases). This sequence was found in a male donor with glioblastoma. For the CDR3, the DNA is TGCAGTGCTACCACGCGGGATACCTACGAGCAGTACTTC. Protein sequence: CSATTRDTYEQYF.